The next 10 T cell receptor beta chains were all read from a single sample in a study of T cells after yellow fever vaccination. Via MiXCR, TCRdb re-called the 5' RACE reads, giving one row per CDR3 protein. The sample holds 350,000 or so distinct CDR3 sequences, around 8.1% seen once. The sequenced sample was PBMCs, obtained more than 35 days after the first yellow fever vaccination. These receptor sequences come from a man between 18 and 35 years old who received the YFV17D yellow fever vaccine.

Only a few counts were recorded for this clonotype. This sequence joins TRBV4-1 and TRBJ2-1; 7 bases align to TRBD1. The ends lost 1 base at V and 6 bases at J; junction bases unmatched: 3. In germline, CDR1 is MGHRA, CDR2 YSYEKL. This CDR3 is 14 amino acids long. The CDR3 region has the DNA TGCGCCAGCAGCCAAGGACAGGGTGCCAATGAGCAGTTCTTC. It codes for CASSQGQGANEQFF.

This clonotype was detected only a few times. The gene calls are TRBV6-1 and TRBJ2-1; D unclear. The CDR3 is made up of 14 amino acids. V gave up 2 bases and J gave up 7 bases, with 12 bases separating them. Looked up from germline, CDR1 is MNHNS and CDR2 is SASEGT. CDR3: CASSELYFENEQFF. In nucleotides, the CDR3 is TGTGCCAGCAGTGAATTATACTTCGAAAATGAGCAGTTCTTC.

The chain carries TRBV4-1 and TRBJ1-2, with D tentatively TRBD1 (5 bases). The CDR3 is made up of 17 amino acids. Per the germline V gene, CDR1 is MGHRA and CDR2 is YSYEKL. The ends were cut back, 0 bases at V and 2 bases at J, with 16 bases in the middle. DNA for the CDR3: TGCGCCAGCAGCCAAGATCCCTTCACATGGGGGAACTATGGCTACACCTTC. Translation: CASSQDPFTWGNYGYTF.

This clonotype was recorded a few times. This CDR3 reads CASSFSRDRWHEQYF. The CDR3 DNA is TGTGCCAGCAGCTTTAGCCGGGACAGGTGGCACGAGCAGTACTTC. The chain couples TRBV11-2 to TRBJ2-7; 8 positions agree with TRBD1. This CDR3 contains 15 residues. The germline V gene has CDR1 SGHAT and CDR2 FQNNGV. After removal of 3 bases from V and 5 bases from J, the junction contained 9 bases not matched to a gene.

The J gene is TRBJ1-5, the V gene TRBV28; tentative D call: TRBD1 (5 bases). Deletions cut 5 bases from V and 5 bases from J, with 13 bases between. Germline CDR1 MDHEN, CDR2 SYDVKM. The CDR3 runs to 14 residues. CDR3 sequence (DNA): TGTGCCAGCAGTCCACGAGGGGAGGATCAGCCCCAGCATTTT. Its translation: CASSPRGEDQPQHF.

The table lists this clonotype with a few counts. The CDR3 DNA reads TGTGCCAGCAGCTTATTACAGGGTATTTGGTACGAGCAGTACTTC. Amino acids: CASSLLQGIWYEQYF. This rearrangement joins TRBV7-2 to TRBJ2-7; weak D call: TRBD1 (6 bases). Per the germline V gene, CDR1 is SGHTA and CDR2 is FQGNSA. Deletions cut 2 bases from V and 4 bases from J, with 15 bases between. The CDR3 length is 15 residues.

This clonotype was detected many times. The J gene is TRBJ2-1, the V gene TRBV6-1; D perhaps matches TRBD2 (5 bases). The CDR3 totals 14 residues. The germline V gene has CDR1 MNHNS and CDR2 SASEGT. Trimming took 6 bases from V and 5 from J, leaving 14 bases between them. The CDR3 region has the DNA TGTGCCAGCAGGAGGGTGACCGTTGACAATGAGCAGTTCTTC. It encodes CASRRVTVDNEQFF.

The table lists this clonotype with a few counts. The V call is TRBV29-1, the J call TRBJ1-1; a possible D gene is TRBD1 (6 bases). The V gene lost 5 bases and the J gene lost 0 bases, with 7 bases spanning the gap. Germline CDR1 is SQVTM and CDR2 is ANQGSEA. The CDR3 sequence is 12 residues long. CDR3 DNA sequence: TGCAGCGTTTGGACAGTGAACACTGAAGCTTTCTTT. As protein: CSVWTVNTEAFF. Combining the CDR3 with reference TRBV29-1 and TRBJ1-1 gives the whole variable domain SAVISQKPSRDICQRGTSLTIQCQVDSQVTMMFWYRQQPGQSLTLIATANQGSEATYESGFVIDKFPISRPNLTFSTLTVSNMSPEDSSIYLCSVWTVNTEAFFGQGTRLTVV.

The chain uses TRBV7-2 and TRBJ1-2, with 8 nucleotides matching TRBD1. Germline V gene lookup returns CDR1 SGHTA and CDR2 FQGNSA. V shed 4 bases, J shed 4 bases, and the junction held 8 bases outside the gene matches. The CDR3 extends over 15 amino acids. The CDR3 nucleotides are TGTGCCAGCAGCTCAGGGACAGGAGGGGGCTATGGCTACACCTTC. It yields the protein CASSSGTGGGYGYTF.

The chain carries TRBV19 and TRBJ2-5; D gene uncertain. The V gene's germline CDR1 is LNHDA and CDR2 SQIVND (reference sequence). The CDR3 has 14 amino acids. V lost 5 bases and J 3 bases, leaving 13 bases between the germline ends. CDR3 residues: CASSSQYGEETQYF. The CDR3 nucleotides read TGTGCCAGTAGTTCCCAGTATGGAGAAGAGACCCAGTACTTC. Together with reference TRBV19 and TRBJ2-5, the CDR3 gives the full variable domain: DGGITQSPKYLFRKEGQNVTLSCEQNLNHDAMYWYRQDPGQGLRLIYYSQIVNDFQKGDIAEGYSVSREKKESFPLTVTSAQKNPTAFYLCASSSQYGEETQYFGPGTRLLVL.